The subject of this entry is one T cell receptor (beta chain). Under the authors' procedure: For nucleated cells, counts were estimated from reference gene primer amplification. Assay used: immunoSEQ multiplex PCR; TCRdb lists only in-frame clones, some missing. D and trimming were read from the DNA, whereas the V and J calls and clone size are those reported in that table. The table has some 250,000 clones, over 75% seen once. The trim removed 6 bases at V and 3 bases at J, leaving 8 bases unmatched. Germline CDR1 is SGHAT and CDR2 is FQNNGV. The CDR3 has 16 residues. This sample stems from a study of blood T cell repertoires in COVID-19. Study context: COVID-19 samples, acute and convalescent, were from the United States, Italy and Spain. Sample material is recorded as cDNA or gDNA derived from T cells, B-cell-depleted T cells, or PBMCs.

This TCR was recovered from a human donor in a cohort sampled during active COVID-19. This rearrangement joins TRBV11-2 to TRBJ2-2, with 9 bases that match TRBD1. The sample taken for sequencing was peripheral blood. The CDR3 is CASRSGTGLDTGELFF. The CDR3 DNA is TGTGCCAGCAGAAGTGGGACAGGGTTGGACACCGGGGAGCTGTTTTTT. Full variable domain (outside the CDR3, taken from reference TRBV11-2 and TRBJ2-2): EAGVAQSPRYKIIEKRQSVAFWCNPISGHATLYWYQQILGQGPKLLIQFQNNGVVDDSQLPKDRFSAERLKGVDSTLKIQPAKLEDSAVYLCASRSGTGLDTGELFFGEGSRLTVL.